The 32 T cell receptor beta chains listed next were all sequenced from one sample in a study of shared clonotypes between healthy human individuals (dated by TCRdb to the early 2020s). To prepare the library, the immunoSEQ multiplex PCR assay was applied. TCRdb retrieved this table from immuneACCESS and kept in-frame rearrangements only. Not all clones are present; in checked studies, unresolved V genes account for under half, and no reason is known for the remainder. The sample includes 2 million to 2.5 million clones, with less than 95% observed a single time. The ten top clones hold roughly 0.34% of the sample. The sequenced sample consisted of naive CD4+ T cells from PBMCs. The cell subset or site label for this specimen denotes: CD45RA+ positively selected. The receptors here all came from a man between 18 and 35 years old in good health. Some clones in this sample may be carry-over from other donors' samples.

The chain carries TRBV28 and TRBJ2-3; D unresolved. The CDR3 runs to 14 residues. Germline-derived CDR1 and CDR2 are MDHEN and SYDVKM. The CDR3 DNA follows: TGTGCTTGCGGTGGAGAACAACCCACAGATACGCAGTATTTT. Protein: CACGGEQPTDTQYF.

Notes on this clone: This CDR3 is also generated by other DNA sequences in the sample. The chain combines TRBV6-1 with TRBJ2-1, with TRBD2 identical over 7 bases. There are 16 residues in the CDR3. The germline V gene has CDR1 MNHNS and CDR2 SASEGT. V shed 0 bases and J 0 bases; nucleotides not matched to a gene: 2. CDR3 amino acids: CASSEARGSSYNEQFF. The CDR3 region has the DNA TGTGCCAGCAGTGAAGCGCGGGGGAGCTCCTACAATGAGCAGTTCTTC.

In this sample, this clone turned up once. V gene TRBV5-8 combines with J gene TRBJ1-5, with TRBD1 identical over 8 bases. The CDR3 runs 19 residues. With V trimmed by 4 bases and J by 1 base, 16 bases remained unmatched. Germline V CDR1 and CDR2: SGHTS, YDEGEE. This CDR3 is CASSKRGTGSLWSNQPQHF. CDR3 in DNA: TGTGCCAGCAGCAAGAGAGGGACAGGTTCTTTATGGAGCAATCAGCCCCAGCATTTT.

Worth noting for this clone: Different DNA sequences within this sample yield the same CDR3. This sequence joins TRBV5-1 and TRBJ2-7; weak D call: TRBD2 (6 bases). Germline assignment: CDR1 SGHRS and CDR2 YFSETQ. This CDR3 region has 15 residues. V gave up 0 bases and J gave up 1 base, with 11 bases separating them. This CDR3 is CASSLEGAGSYEQYF. The CDR3 DNA reads as TGCGCCAGCAGCTTGGAAGGGGCGGGGTCCTACGAGCAGTACTTC. Looking up the rest from reference TRBV5-1 and TRBJ2-7 gives the full variable domain: KAGVTQTPRYLIKTRGQQVTLSCSPISGHRSVSWYQQTPGQGLQFLFEYFSETQRNKGNFPGRFSGRQFSNSRSEMNVSTLELGDSALYLCASSLEGAGSYEQYFGPGTRLTVT.

This clone was counted once. The DNA of the CDR3 is TGCGCCAGCAGCTCGGGAGGACTAGCGGGAGGTCGGCGAGAGACCCAGTACTTC. Translated, it gives CASSSGGLAGGRRETQYF. The rearrangement joins TRBV5-1 to TRBJ2-5, with 14 bases matching TRBD2. V trimming: 3 bases; J trimming: 4 bases; junction bases outside the gene matches: 11. From germline, CDR1 is SGHRS and CDR2 YFSETQ. This CDR3 spans 18 amino acids.

The gene calls are TRBV6-5 and TRBJ1-1; tentative D call: TRBD1 (5 bases). This CDR3 contains 14 residues. CDR1 and CDR2 (germline): MNHEY, SVGAGI. V was cut by 1 base and J by 6 bases, with 12 bases left in between. This CDR3 is CASSYWGDRAEAFF. CDR3 DNA sequence: TGTGCCAGCAGTTACTGGGGGGATAGGGCTGAAGCTTTCTTT.

The chain recombines TRBV18 with TRBJ1-2; weak D call: TRBD1 (6 bases). The germline CDR1 and CDR2 sequences are KGHSH and LQKENI. Trimming shortened V by 5 bases and J by 6 bases, and 10 bases separated the two germline ends. The CDR3 runs to 12 residues. CDR3 sequence (DNA): TGTGCCAGCTCATCAGGGGCGGATGGCTACACCTTC. Translated: CASSSGADGYTF.

The rearrangement joins TRBV7-2 to TRBJ2-5; 8 positions match TRBD1. Trimming removed 4 bases from V and 4 bases from J; junction bases left unmatched: 8. The CDR3 sequence is 15 residues long. Germline assignment: CDR1 SGHTA and CDR2 FQGNSA. DNA for the CDR3: TGTGCCAGCAGCTGGCAGACAGGGGCGGGAGAGACCCAGTACTTC. This codes for CASSWQTGAGETQYF.

CDR3 sequence: CASSWTSGGVYPGELFF. CDR3 in DNA: TGTGCCAGCAGTTGGACGTCGGGCGGCGTGTATCCCGGGGAGCTGTTTTTT. The V and J genes are TRBV28 and TRBJ2-2; unclear D gene. Trimming left V 4 bases short and J 6 bases short, with 21 bases between. CDR1 MDHEN and CDR2 SYDVKM come from the germline V gene. This CDR3 comprises 17 residues.

The CDR3 region is CASSLHRVGSTGELFF. In DNA form, the CDR3 reads TGCGCCAGCAGCTTGCACAGGGTCGGTTCTACCGGGGAGCTGTTTTTT. The chain employs TRBV5-1 and TRBJ2-2; D might be TRBD1 (6 bases). Trimming shortened V by 1 base and J by 5 bases, and 15 bases separated the two germline ends. This CDR3 region has 16 residues. Germline values: CDR1 SGHRS, CDR2 YFSETQ.

CDR3 loop: CASSLGLADNSGANVLTF. The CDR3 DNA is TGTGCCAGCAGTTTAGGGCTAGCGGACAACTCTGGGGCCAACGTCCTGACTTTC. The chain links TRBV28 to TRBJ2-6, with 7 positions matching TRBD2. Unmatched junction bases numbered 7, after V lost 2 bases and J lost 0 bases. The length of the CDR3 is 18 residues. CDR1 is MDHEN, CDR2 SYDVKM, per germline.

This clone was recorded once. J is TRBJ1-4 and V is TRBV4-1; 9 bases fit TRBD1. The J segment lost 5 bases and the V segment lost 3 bases, leaving 7 bases of the junction unmatched. The CDR3 loop spans 16 amino acids. CDR1 is MGHRA and CDR2 is YSYEKL in the germline V gene. CDR3 in amino acids: CASSHRAGQGNEKLFF. CDR3 bases: TGCGCCAGCAGCCACAGGGCCGGACAGGGGAATGAAAAACTGTTTTTT.

The chain recombines TRBV7-3 with TRBJ1-6, with D tentatively TRBD1 (5 bases). The V and J ends lost 4 bases and 7 bases respectively, with 11 bases between them. The CDR3 spans 14 residues. Germline assignment: CDR1 SGHTA and CDR2 FQGTGA. DNA for the CDR3: TGTGCCAGCAGCTCGCAGGGTGTAAATTCACCCCTCCACTTT. It specifies CASSSQGVNSPLHF. Combining the CDR3 with reference TRBV7-3 and TRBJ1-6 gives the whole variable domain GAGVSQTPSNKVTEKGKYVELRCDPISGHTALYWYRQSLGQGPEFLIYFQGTGAADDSGLPNDRFFAVRPEGSVSTLKIQRTERGDSAVYLCASSSQGVNSPLHFGNGTRLTVT.

This clone was counted a few times. The chain combines TRBV5-1 with TRBJ1-2; D might be TRBD1 (5 bases). Germline V gene data show CDR1 as SGHRS and CDR2 as YFSETQ. Trimming removed 4 bases from V and 6 bases from J, with 19 bases in between. There are 15 residues in the CDR3. CDR3: CASSATPQETHGYTF. For the CDR3, the DNA is TGCGCCAGCAGCGCGACGCCACAGGAGACCCATGGCTACACCTTC.

The rearrangement uses TRBV7-2 and TRBJ1-1; 9 bases line up with TRBD1. Trimming removed 4 bases from V and 11 bases from J; junction bases left unmatched: 8. The CDR3 is 13 residues long. Germline CDR1 is SGHTA and CDR2 is FQGNSA. DNA of the CDR3: TGTGCCAGCAGCTCACGGACAGGGGCGAAGGCTTTCTTT. Protein product: CASSSRTGAKAFF.

This clone was counted a few times. The V and J genes are TRBV15 and TRBJ1-4; D unclear. V was trimmed by 5 bases and J by 5 bases, leaving 18 bases between them. This CDR3 is 16 amino acids long. The germline gives CDR1 LNHNV, CDR2 YYDKDF (reference sequence). DNA for the CDR3: TGTGCCACCAGCGTCGCTCGGGGAGCACAGAATGAAAAACTGTTTTTT. It yields the protein CATSVARGAQNEKLFF.

The chain has TRBV7-3 and TRBJ2-5; TRBD2 aligns across 9 bases. This CDR3 has 16 amino acids. The germline V gene has CDR1 SGHTA and CDR2 FQGTGA. V shed 1 base and J 4 bases; nucleotides not matched to a gene: 7. The CDR3 reads CASSLMPAGGVETQYF. The CDR3 DNA is TGTGCCAGCAGCTTAATGCCGGCGGGAGGGGTAGAGACCCAGTACTTC. The whole variable domain, remainder taken from reference TRBV7-3 and TRBJ2-5, is GAGVSQTPSNKVTEKGKYVELRCDPISGHTALYWYRQSLGQGPEFLIYFQGTGAADDSGLPNDRFFAVRPEGSVSTLKIQRTERGDSAVYLCASSLMPAGGVETQYFGPGTRLLVL.

This sequence joins TRBV28 and TRBJ1-2, with 9 nucleotides matching TRBD1. Unmatched junction bases numbered 16, after V lost 4 bases and J lost 1 base. From germline, CDR1 is MDHEN and CDR2 SYDVKM. The CDR3 is made up of 19 amino acids. The CDR3 protein is CASSSMRRTGAHLNYGYTF. CDR3 nucleotide sequence: TGTGCCAGCAGTTCCATGAGGAGGACAGGGGCGCATCTTAACTATGGCTACACCTTC.

This chain links TRBV10-3 with TRBJ2-1; TRBD2 matches 8 bases. Trimming removed 3 bases from V and 6 bases from J; junction bases left unmatched: 10. CDR1 is ENHRY and CDR2 is SYGVKD in the germline V gene. This CDR3 is 16 amino acids long. CDR3 in amino acids: CAISDPTGRGSNEQFF. CDR3 bases: TGTGCCATCAGTGATCCTACCGGGAGGGGTAGCAATGAGCAGTTCTTC.

The chain carries TRBV10-3 and TRBJ2-3; the match to TRBD2 covers 8 bases. Looked up from germline, CDR1 is ENHRY and CDR2 is SYGVKD. There are 15 residues in the CDR3. V was pared by 10 bases and J by 4 bases, with 13 bases of the junction left unmatched. The CDR3 region is CATRVGGRIPDTQYF. The CDR3 region has the DNA TGTGCCACCCGGGTCGGCGGGAGGATCCCAGATACGCAGTATTTT.

With respect to this clone: The sample has other DNA sequences that encode this CDR3 too. The CDR3 DNA reads as TGTGCCAGCTCACCACCGGGGTCTAGCACAGATACGCAGTATTTT. Translating gives CASSPPGSSTDTQYF. The chain uses TRBV18 and TRBJ2-3, with D unclear. Trimming left V 0 bases short and J 0 bases short, with 7 bases between. Germline V lookup: CDR1 KGHSH, CDR2 LQKENI. This CDR3 has 15 amino acids.

This clone was counted a single time. The CDR3 here is CASSEEGGGNTGELFF. The DNA for the CDR3 is TGTGCCAGCAGTGAAGAAGGCGGGGGGAACACCGGGGAGCTGTTTTTT. The chain recombines TRBV2 with TRBJ2-2; 7 bases map to TRBD2. The CDR3 is made up of 16 amino acids. V shed 1 base and J 1 base; nucleotides not matched to a gene: 3. CDR1 SNHLY and CDR2 FYNNEI come from the germline V gene.

This sequence joins TRBV10-2 and TRBJ1-2; no clear D. The CDR3 consists of 14 residues. Germline values: CDR1 WSHSY, CDR2 SAAADI. Trimming removed 4 bases from V and 1 base from J, with 10 bases in between. CDR3 coding DNA: TGCGCCAGCAGTGGGGCGGCAAGTAACTATGGCTACACCTTC. This codes for CASSGAASNYGYTF.

In regard to this clone: Other DNA sequences in the sample encode the same CDR3. V and J are TRBV28 and TRBJ2-7; possible D gene TRBD2, 5 bases. V was clipped by 4 bases and J by 2 bases, with 12 bases between them. The CDR3 totals 14 residues. Germline loops: CDR1 MDHEN, CDR2 SYDVKM. CDR3 nucleotide sequence: TGTGCCAGCAGTTCTCCGACGGGAACCTACGAGCAGTACTTC. This translates into CASSSPTGTYEQYF.

The V call is TRBV5-1, the J call TRBJ1-3; D uncertain. Germline values: CDR1 SGHRS, CDR2 YFSETQ. The CDR3 sequence is 15 residues long. Trimming pared 1 base from V and 0 bases from J, leaving 8 bases between. CDR3 residues: CASSLIGSSGNTIYF. DNA of the CDR3: TGCGCCAGCAGCTTGATCGGGTCCTCTGGAAACACCATATATTTT.

For this clone: An end of the junction does not agree with germline; a read error may underlie this. V gene TRBV7-3 combines with J gene TRBJ2-1, with 13 bases aligning to TRBD2. Germline CDR1 SGHTA, CDR2 FQGTGA. This CDR3 is built from 17 residues. In DNA form, the CDR3 reads TGTGCCAGCAGCATAACCGGGACTAGCGGGGCCTACAATGAGCAGTTCTTC. Translating it yields CASSITGTSGAYNEQFF. The variable domain in full, with the rest retrieved from reference TRBV7-3 and TRBJ2-1, is GAGVSQTPSNKVTEKGKYVELRCDPISGHTALYWYRQSLGQGPEFLIYFQGTGAADDSGLPNDRFFAVRPEGSVSTLKIQRTERGDSAVYLCASSITGTSGAYNEQFFGPGTRLTVL.

The CDR3 region is CASSLVGGANFYEQYF. In nucleotides, the CDR3 is TGTGCCAGCAGCTTAGTAGGGGGCGCAAACTTCTACGAGCAGTACTTC. The gene calls are TRBV7-3 and TRBJ2-7, with TRBD1 identical over 7 bases. The CDR3 runs to 16 residues. The germline CDR1 and CDR2 sequences are SGHTA and FQGTGA. After removal of 2 bases from V and 3 bases from J, the junction contained 10 bases not matched to a gene.

This rearrangement joins TRBV6-5 to TRBJ1-2; no clear D. Germline V gene sequence: CDR1 MNHEY, CDR2 SVGAGI. Trimming shortened V by 5 bases and J by 5 bases, and 12 bases separated the two germline ends. The CDR3 has 13 amino acids. The CDR3 DNA reads TGTGCCAGCAGTCCTCTAGATAGTTATGGCTACACCTTC. It yields the protein CASSPLDSYGYTF.

The chain has TRBV7-9 and TRBJ1-4, with 9 bases fitting TRBD1. With 4 bases clipped from V and 8 bases from J, the junction kept 8 bases outside the gene matches. The CDR3 is 15 amino acids. Germline lookup yields CDR1 SEHNR and CDR2 FQNEAQ (reference sequence). In DNA form, the CDR3 reads TGTGCCAGCAGCTCCCGGGACAGGGTTAAGGAAAAACTGTTTTTT. Protein: CASSSRDRVKEKLFF.

The gene calls are TRBV29-1 and TRBJ2-7, with D perhaps TRBD1 (6 bases). The CDR3 totals 12 residues. Per germline, CDR1 SQVTM and CDR2 ANQGSEA. Trimming removed 7 bases from V and 7 bases from J, with 17 bases in between. The CDR3 nucleotides are TGCAGCGCCCAAGGTAGGGGGAGAGAGCAGTACTTC. It encodes CSAQGRGREQYF.

The chain combines TRBV11-2 with TRBJ2-3, with 7 bases fitting TRBD1. The V segment lost 5 bases and the J segment 14 bases; nucleotides outside the gene matches: 13. CDR1 and CDR2 from the germline V gene are SGHAT and FQNNGV. The CDR3 runs 13 residues. CDR3 loop: CASSPLGTVILYF. The CDR3 DNA is TGTGCCAGCAGCCCCCTAGGGACAGTAATCTTGTATTTT. Complete variable domain (other parts from reference TRBV11-2 and TRBJ2-3): EAGVAQSPRYKIIEKRQSVAFWCNPISGHATLYWYQQILGQGPKLLIQFQNNGVVDDSQLPKDRFSAERLKGVDSTLKIQPAKLEDSAVYLCASSPLGTVILYFGPGTRLTVL.

The CDR3 reads CASSLGTSRYYEQYF. Written as DNA, the CDR3 is TGTGCCAGCAGCTTAGGGACTAGCAGGTACTACGAGCAGTACTTC. The chain combines TRBV7-2 with TRBJ2-7; TRBD2 agrees at 8 bases. The V segment lost 1 base and the J segment 3 bases; nucleotides outside the gene matches: 5. Germline loops: CDR1 SGHTA, CDR2 FQGNSA. The CDR3 runs 15 residues.